This is a list of T cell receptor beta chains from one sample in a study of blood T cell repertoires in COVID-19. The assay was immunoSEQ multiplex PCR, and TCRdb's table has in-frame clones only and misses some. The sample comprises approximately 160,000 clones, around four fifths of which are singletons, and approximately 7.3% rests with the top ten. The sequencing sample was made of PBMCs or T cells enriched from blood (not recorded which). These receptors originate from a man aged 45-65 years who had recovered from COVID-19. Both conserved end residues are part of each CDR3. D genes are given only for firm matches. Size values are once, few and many counts, or a class for expanded clones, and some rows have none.

size,J,D,V,DNA,CDR3
-,TRBJ1-1,-,TRBV12-3/TRBV12-4,TGTGCCAGCACTCAGGACCGCACAGGATGGGCTTTCTTT,CASTQDRTGWAFF
-,TRBJ2-3,-,TRBV6-1,TGTGCCAGCAGTGAGACAGTAGCTAGCACAGATACGCAGTATTTT,CASSETVASTDTQYF
-,TRBJ2-2,-,TRBV7-6,TGTGCCAGCAGCACTGGGGCAGTCCCCACCGGGGAGCTGTTTTTT,CASSTGAVPTGELFF
few,TRBJ2-1,TRBD2,TRBV4-2,TGTGCCAGCAGCCAAGAAGGACCAGCGGGGGGGTACAATGAGCAGTTCTTC,CASSQEGPAGGYNEQFF
once,TRBJ2-3,-,TRBV5-1,TGCGCCAGCAGCGATCGGCAAGGGGGAGATACGCAATATTTT,CASSDRQGGDTQYF
-,TRBJ2-5,TRBD1,TRBV11-3,TGTGCCAGCAGCTCTGACAGGGATCAAGAGACCCAGTACTTC,CASSSDRDQETQYF
-,TRBJ2-2,TRBD1,TRBV7-3,TGTGCCAGCAGCTTAAACCAGGGGGCGACGAACACCGGGGAGCTGTTTTTT,CASSLNQGATNTGELFF
-,TRBJ2-1,TRBD2,TRBV7-8,TGTGCCAGCAGCTTAATGGGCGGGGGGGCAAGTAATGAGCAGTTCTTC,CASSLMGGGASNEQFF
-,TRBJ1-6,TRBD1,TRBV25-1,TGTGCCAGCAGTGAACCGGGACAGGGGAGGAATTCACCCCTCCACTTT,CASSEPGQGRNSPLHF
-,TRBJ2-5,TRBD1,TRBV5-1,TGCGCCAGCAGTCCGGGGACAGGGCAAGAGACCCAGTACTTC,CASSPGTGQETQYF
-,TRBJ2-5,-,TRBV5-1,TGCGCCAGCAGCTTGACGTCGGCGGATCTTCAGAGGGAGACCCAGTACTTC,CASSLTSADLQRETQYF
-,TRBJ1-3,-,TRBV9,TGTGCCAGCAGCGTAGAATGGCAGGTGGGCTCTGGAAACACCATATATTTT,CASSVEWQVGSGNTIYF
-,TRBJ1-3,-,TRBV5-1,TGCGCCAGCAGCTACGACGGGAGCTCTGGAAACACCATATATTTT,CASSYDGSSGNTIYF
-,TRBJ2-1,-,TRBV19,TGTGCCAGTAGACGGACAGACTACAATGAGCAGTTCTTC,CASRRTDYNEQFF
few,TRBJ2-2,-,TRBV2,TGTGCCAGCAGGGGGAGCGGGTTGAACACCGGGGAGCTGTTTTTT,CASRGSGLNTGELFF
once,TRBJ2-7,TRBD2,TRBV4-2,TGTGCCAGCAGCCAAGATAGCGGGGGCCTCTACGAGCAGTACTTC,CASSQDSGGLYEQYF
-,TRBJ2-1,-,TRBV11-1,TGTGCCAGCAGCCTACAGATTCTCGATGAGCAGTTCTTC,CASSLQILDEQFF
-,TRBJ2-2,TRBD1,TRBV13,TGTGCCAGCAGCTTAGTAGACAGGGGGAACACCGGGGAGCTGTTTTTT,CASSLVDRGNTGELFF
-,TRBJ2-5,-,TRBV7-8,TGTGCCAGCAGCCCTGGACATGTTCAAGAGACCCAGTACTTC,CASSPGHVQETQYF
-,TRBJ1-6,-,TRBV7-9,TGTGCCAGCAGCTTAGGGCCAGGAAGAAATTCACCCCTCCACTTT,CASSLGPGRNSPLHF
-,TRBJ1-2,TRBD1,TRBV11-3,TGTGCCAGCAGCAGGGACAGGGATGATGGCTACACCTTC,CASSRDRDDGYTF
-,TRBJ2-7,TRBD2,TRBV7-8,TGTGCCAGCAGCTTACGGGAGGGGCGCGAGCAGTACTTC,CASSLREGREQYF
-,TRBJ2-7,-,TRBV7-9,TGTGCCAGCAGCTTCACCGGGACTTACGAGCAGTACTTC,CASSFTGTYEQYF
-,TRBJ2-3,TRBD2,TRBV18,TGTGCCAGCTCAGAAAGCGGGGGAGGAACAGATACGCAGTATTTT,CASSESGGGTDTQYF
-,TRBJ1-3,-,TRBV3-1/TRBV3-2,TGTGCCAGCAGCCACAGTGACAGTCATAGACGGGACACCATATATTTT,CASSHSDSHRRDTIYF
-,TRBJ1-4,TRBD1,TRBV5-6,TGTGCCAGCAGCTTCCGGCGAGGGGGCGGAACTAATGAAAAACTGTTTTTT,CASSFRRGGGTNEKLFF
few,TRBJ1-6,-,TRBV6-1,TGTGCCAGCAGTGACCCGGGAACACCCCTCCACTTT,CASSDPGTPLHF
-,TRBJ2-1,TRBD1,TRBV7-8,TGTGCCAGCAGCTTGAAGGACAGGGCCCAGTTCTTC,CASSLKDRAQFF
-,TRBJ1-6,-,TRBV6-6,TGTGCCAGCACAAGAGCGGGGGCGGGTGATTCACCCCTCCACTTT,CASTRAGAGDSPLHF
-,TRBJ2-3,TRBD2,TRBV5-1,TGCGCCAGCAGTGGGCGGCGGGGGAGCACAGATACGCAGTATTTT,CASSGRRGSTDTQYF
many,TRBJ2-7,-,TRBV24-1,TGTGCCACCACTCGAGGCGAGCAGTACTTC,CATTRGEQYF
-,TRBJ1-2,-,TRBV15,TGTGCCACCAGCTCAACGGGACTCGGCTACACCTTC,CATSSTGLGYTF
once,TRBJ2-7,-,TRBV6-5,TGTGCCAGCAGTTACTCGCCCAGAACCTACGAGCAGTACTTC,CASSYSPRTYEQYF
-,TRBJ2-1,-,TRBV10-1,TGCGCCAGCACGTTAGGTCTAGCAGAACCCAACAATGAGCAGTTCTTC,CASTLGLAEPNNEQFF
-,TRBJ2-2,TRBD1,TRBV7-6,TGTGCCAGCAGCTCCCGACAGGGACCAGTCACCGGGGAGCTGTTTTTT,CASSSRQGPVTGELFF
many,TRBJ1-1,-,TRBV7-6,TGTGCCAGCAGCTTAGAACGGATGGAGTCTTGGACTGAAGCTTTCTTT,CASSLERMESWTEAFF